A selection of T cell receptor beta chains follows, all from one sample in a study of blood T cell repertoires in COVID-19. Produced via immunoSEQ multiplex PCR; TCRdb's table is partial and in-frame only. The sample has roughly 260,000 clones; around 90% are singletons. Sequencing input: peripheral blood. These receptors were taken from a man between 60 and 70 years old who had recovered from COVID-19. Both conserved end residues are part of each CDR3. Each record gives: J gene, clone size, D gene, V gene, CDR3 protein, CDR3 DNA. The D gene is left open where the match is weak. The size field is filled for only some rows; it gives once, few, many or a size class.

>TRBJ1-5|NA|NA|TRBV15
CATRRGGLSNQPQHF
TGTGCCACCCGGCGGGGGGGCTTAAGCAATCAGCCCCAGCATTTT
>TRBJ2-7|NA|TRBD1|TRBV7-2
CASSSEGTVSSYEQYF
TGTGCCAGCAGCTCCGAAGGGACAGTTTCCTCCTACGAGCAGTACTTC
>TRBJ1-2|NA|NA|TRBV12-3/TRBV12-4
CAIQGWVYGYTF
TGTGCCATCCAGGGATGGGTCTATGGCTACACCTTC
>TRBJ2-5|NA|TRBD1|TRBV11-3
CASSKDRGRARGAQYF
TGTGCCAGCAGCAAGGACAGGGGACGTGCTCGAGGGGCCCAGTACTTC
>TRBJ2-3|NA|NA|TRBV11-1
CASSLGAQTRTQYF
TGTGCCAGCAGCTTAGGGGCCCAGACACGTACGCAGTATTTT
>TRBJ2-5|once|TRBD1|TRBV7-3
CASSRTGLEETQYF
TGTGCCAGCAGCCGGACAGGGCTGGAAGAGACCCAGTACTTC
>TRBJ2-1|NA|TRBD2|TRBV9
CASSDRAGGYNEQFF
TGTGCCAGCAGCGATCGAGCGGGGGGGTACAATGAGCAGTTCTTC
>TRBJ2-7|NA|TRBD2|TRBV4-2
CASSLGGVSYEQYF
TGTGCCAGCAGCCTCGGGGGGGTTTCCTACGAGCAGTACTTC
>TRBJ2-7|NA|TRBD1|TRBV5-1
CASSKGDRQSSYEQYF
TGCGCCAGCAGCAAGGGGGACAGACAAAGCTCCTACGAGCAGTACTTC
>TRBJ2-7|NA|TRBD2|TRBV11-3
CASSPGGAYEQYF
TGTGCCAGCAGTCCCGGGGGGGCCTACGAGCAGTACTTC
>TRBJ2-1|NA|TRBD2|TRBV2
CASRSGRGAYNEQFF
TGTGCCAGCAGGAGCGGGCGGGGGGCCTACAATGAGCAGTTCTTC
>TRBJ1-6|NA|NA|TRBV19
CASSSPLSGSSYNSPLHF
TGTGCCAGTAGTTCCCCTTTGTCGGGGAGCTCCTATAATTCACCCCTCCACTTT
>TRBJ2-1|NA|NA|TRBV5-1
CASSLFAFVAGAVQRSNEQFF
TGCGCCAGCAGCTTGTTTGCCTTTGTAGCAGGGGCCGTACAAAGGTCCAATGAGCAGTTCTTC
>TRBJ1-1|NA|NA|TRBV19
CASSISLTEAFF
TGTGCCAGTAGTATATCGTTAACTGAAGCTTTCTTT
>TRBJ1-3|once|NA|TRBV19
CASSPGQGNTIYF
TGTGCCAGTAGCCCGGGACAAGGAAACACCATATATTTT
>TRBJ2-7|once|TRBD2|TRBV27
CASSFYGGYEQYF
TGTGCCAGCAGTTTTTACGGGGGGTACGAGCAGTACTTC
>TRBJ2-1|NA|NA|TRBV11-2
CASSLLRTNLLF
TGTGCCAGCAGCCTACTCCGGACTAACCTCCTCTTC
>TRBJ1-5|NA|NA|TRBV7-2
CASSLAGGSNQPQHF
TGTGCCAGCAGCTTAGCGGGAGGGAGCAATCAGCCCCAGCATTTT
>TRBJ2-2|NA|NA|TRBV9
CASSASSGTVTGELFF
TGTGCCAGCAGCGCCTCCTCCGGGACTGTCACCGGGGAGCTGTTTTTT
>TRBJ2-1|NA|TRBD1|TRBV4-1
CASSQDRTGEINEQFF
TGCGCCAGCAGCCAAGATAGGACAGGGGAAATCAATGAGCAGTTCTTC
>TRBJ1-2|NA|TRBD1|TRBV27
CASSLKGQGPNYGYTF
TGTGCCAGCAGTTTAAAGGGACAGGGGCCAAACTATGGCTACACCTTC
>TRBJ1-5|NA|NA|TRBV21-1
CASSARGGRSYSNQPQHF
TGTGCCAGCAGCGCCCGCGGGGGGAGGAGCTATAGCAATCAGCCCCAGCATTTT
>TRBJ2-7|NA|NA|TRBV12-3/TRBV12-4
CASSQGYEQYF
TGTGCCAGCAGTCAGGGCTACGAGCAGTACTTC
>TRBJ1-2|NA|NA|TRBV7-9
CASSLPRLPNYGYTF
TGTGCCAGCAGCTTACCGAGGCTTCCGAACTATGGCTACACCTTC
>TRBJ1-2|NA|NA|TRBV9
CASSVAGYGYTF
TGTGCCAGCAGCGTAGCCGGCTATGGCTACACCTTC
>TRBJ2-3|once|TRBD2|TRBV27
CATRTGGDTQYF
TGTGCCACCCGGACGGGAGGGGATACGCAGTATTTT
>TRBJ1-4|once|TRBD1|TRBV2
CATDRGGEKLFF
TGTGCCACGGACAGGGGGGGGGAAAAACTGTTTTTT
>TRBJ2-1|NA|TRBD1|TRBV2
CASDGTGYNEQFF
TGTGCCAGCGACGGGACAGGATACAATGAGCAGTTCTTC
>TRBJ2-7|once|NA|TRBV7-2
CASSSQGYSGYEQYF
TGTGCCAGCAGCTCACAGGGGTATAGCGGCTACGAGCAGTACTTC
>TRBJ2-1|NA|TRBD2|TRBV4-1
CASRAGGPNEQFF
TGCGCCAGCCGGGCGGGGGGGCCGAATGAGCAGTTCTTC
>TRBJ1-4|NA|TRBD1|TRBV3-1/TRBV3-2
CASSPGQNNEKLFF
TGTGCCAGCAGCCCGGGACAGAATAATGAAAAACTGTTTTTT
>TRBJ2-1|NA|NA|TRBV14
CASSPTASSYNEQFF
TGTGCCAGCAGCCCGACTGCAAGCTCCTACAATGAGCAGTTCTTC
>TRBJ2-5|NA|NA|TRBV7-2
CASSFSKGGTYQETQYF
TGTGCCAGCAGCTTTAGTAAAGGCGGAACCTACCAAGAGACCCAGTACTTC
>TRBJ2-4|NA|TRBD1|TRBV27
CASSQGQGFGIQYF
TGTGCCAGCAGCCAAGGACAGGGCTTCGGCATTCAGTACTTC
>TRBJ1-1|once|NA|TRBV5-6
CASSLEAGSEAFF
TGTGCCAGCAGCTTGGAGGCAGGGTCTGAAGCTTTCTTT
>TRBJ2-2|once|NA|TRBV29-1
CSVEVEGSNTWELFF
TGCAGCGTTGAAGTCGAGGGTTCGAACACCTGGGAGCTGTTTTTT
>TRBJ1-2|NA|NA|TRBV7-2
CASSLSGYTF
TGTGCCAGCAGCTTATCGGGCTACACCTTC
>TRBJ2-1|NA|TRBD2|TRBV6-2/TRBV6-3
CASSHRAGGPVNEQFF
TGTGCCAGCAGTCATCGAGCGGGGGGGCCCGTCAATGAGCAGTTCTTC
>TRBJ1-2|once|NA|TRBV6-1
CASSETEGSYGYTF
TGTGCCAGCAGTGAAACAGAAGGGAGCTATGGCTACACCTTC
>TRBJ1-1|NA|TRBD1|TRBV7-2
CASSLYWGQYPEAFF
TGTGCCAGCAGCTTATATTGGGGACAGTACCCTGAAGCTTTCTTT